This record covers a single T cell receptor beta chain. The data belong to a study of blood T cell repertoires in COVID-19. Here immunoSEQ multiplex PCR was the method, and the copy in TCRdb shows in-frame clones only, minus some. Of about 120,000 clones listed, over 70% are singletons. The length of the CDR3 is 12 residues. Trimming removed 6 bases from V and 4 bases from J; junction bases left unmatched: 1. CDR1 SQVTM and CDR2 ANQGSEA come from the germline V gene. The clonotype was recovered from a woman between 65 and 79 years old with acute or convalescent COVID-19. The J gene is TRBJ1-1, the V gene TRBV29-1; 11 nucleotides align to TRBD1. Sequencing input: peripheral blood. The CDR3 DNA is TGCAGCGTGGGGACAGGGGGCACTGAAGCTTTCTTT. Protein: CSVGTGGTEAFF. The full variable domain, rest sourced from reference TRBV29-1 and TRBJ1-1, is SAVISQKPSRDICQRGTSLTIQCQVDSQVTMMFWYRQQPGQSLTLIATANQGSEATYESGFVIDKFPISRPNLTFSTLTVSNMSPEDSSIYLCSVGTGGTEAFFGQGTRLTVV.